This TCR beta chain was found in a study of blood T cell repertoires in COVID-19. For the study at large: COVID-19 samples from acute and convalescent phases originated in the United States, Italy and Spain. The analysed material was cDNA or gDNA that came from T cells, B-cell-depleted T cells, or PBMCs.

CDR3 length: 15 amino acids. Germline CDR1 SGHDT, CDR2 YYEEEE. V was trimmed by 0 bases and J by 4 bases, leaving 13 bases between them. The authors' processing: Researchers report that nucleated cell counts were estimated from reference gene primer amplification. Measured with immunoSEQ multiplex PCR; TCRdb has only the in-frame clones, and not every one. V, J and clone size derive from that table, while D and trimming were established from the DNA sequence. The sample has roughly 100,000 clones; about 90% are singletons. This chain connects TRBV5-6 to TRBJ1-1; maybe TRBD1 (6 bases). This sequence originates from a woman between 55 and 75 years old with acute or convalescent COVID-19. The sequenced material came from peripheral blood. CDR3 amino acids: CASSLAGGGRTEAFF. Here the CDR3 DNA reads TGTGCCAGCAGCTTGGCGGGAGGGGGTCGCACTGAAGCTTTCTTT.